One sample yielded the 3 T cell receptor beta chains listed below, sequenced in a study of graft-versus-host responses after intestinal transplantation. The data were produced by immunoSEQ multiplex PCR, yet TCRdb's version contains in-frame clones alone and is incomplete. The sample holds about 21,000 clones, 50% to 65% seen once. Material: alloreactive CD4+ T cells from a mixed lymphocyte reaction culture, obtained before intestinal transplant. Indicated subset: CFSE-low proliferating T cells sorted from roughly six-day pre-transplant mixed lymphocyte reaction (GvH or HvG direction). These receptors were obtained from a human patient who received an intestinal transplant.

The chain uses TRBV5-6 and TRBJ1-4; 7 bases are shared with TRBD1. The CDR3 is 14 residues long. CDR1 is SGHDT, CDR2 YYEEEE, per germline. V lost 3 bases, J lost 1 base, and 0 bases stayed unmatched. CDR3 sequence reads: CASSWDRTNEKLFF. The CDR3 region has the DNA TGTGCCAGCAGCTGGGACAGAACTAATGAAAAACTGTTTTTT.

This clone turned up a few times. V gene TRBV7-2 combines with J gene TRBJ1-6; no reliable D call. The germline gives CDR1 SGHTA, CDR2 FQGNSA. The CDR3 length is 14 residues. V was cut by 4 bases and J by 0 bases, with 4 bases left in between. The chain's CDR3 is CASSSLSYNSPLHF. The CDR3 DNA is TGTGCCAGCAGCTCCCTCTCCTATAATTCACCCCTCCACTTT.

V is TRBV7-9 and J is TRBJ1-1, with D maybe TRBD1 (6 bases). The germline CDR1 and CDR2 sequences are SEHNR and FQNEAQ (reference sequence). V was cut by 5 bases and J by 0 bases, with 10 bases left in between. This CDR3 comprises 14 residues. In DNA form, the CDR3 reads TGTGCCAGCAGCCCCGACAGGCTGAACACTGAAGCTTTCTTT. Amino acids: CASSPDRLNTEAFF. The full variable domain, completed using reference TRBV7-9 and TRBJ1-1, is DTGVSQNPRHKITKRGQNVTFRCDPISEHNRLYWYRQTLGQGPEFLTYFQNEAQLEKSRLLSDRFSAERPKGSFSTLEIQRTEQGDSAMYLCASSPDRLNTEAFFGQGTRLTVV.